This T cell receptor (beta chain) was captured in a study of low-dose radiotherapy and immunotherapy resistance in tumors. About the study: Patients of Cohort 1 had 0.5 Gy fractions every 2 weeks, which summed to 6.5 Gy. The treatment that patients received was intravenous nivolumab 240 mg every two weeks plus ipilimumab 1 mg/kg every six weeks. At a dose of 200 mg/m2, intravenous cyclophosphamide was given every two weeks, one day before radiation and immunotherapy.

Time point noted: after trial treatment. Treatment noted: LDRT plus nivolumab, ipilimumab, low-dose cyclophosphamide and aspirin (RACIN trial). Advanced solid tumors without tumor-infiltrating lymphocytes were required for inclusion. The PCR that amplified TCRs ran for approximately 20 cycles, relying on a constant-region primer and a V-primer adapter. TCRdb reanalysed the reads using MiXCR and keeps one entry per CDR3 protein. Of 40,000 to 65,000 distinct CDR3 sequences in the sample, roughly a third were seen once. 24 amino acids form the CDR3, both terminal residues included. The V gene's germline CDR1 is SGHTA and CDR2 FQGNSA. In the case of this clonotype: The DNA is omitted, as the CDR3 cannot be located on it reliably, and the CDR3 follows TCRdb's listing.

The receptor comes from a male donor with rectosigmoid adenocarcinoma. The V and J genes are TRBV7-2 and TRBJ2-1; TRBD1 reflects the table's D call only, with no check against the DNA. Sample: PBMCs, taken after low-dose radiotherapy plus immunotherapy. The chain's CDR3 is CASTNQTSMYLCASRGGPGNEQFF.